This TCR beta chain was identified in a study of beta chain features in type 1 diabetes. The whole isolated RNA underwent reverse transcription, so sequencing captured expressed TCRB transcripts. The repertoire was sequenced with immunoSEQ multiplex PCR; TCRdb's copy has only in-frame clones and lacks some. The data hold roughly 350,000 clones, with 9.5% to 10% observed a single time. Findings and limits, study-wide: Moderate yet significant TCRB CDR3 shortening was seen in Type 1 diabetes patients in all four CD4+ subsets. Among patients, naive, central memory and Treg TCRB repertoires appeared more similar than among healthy donors. It was not settled here whether HLA type affects TCRB rearrangement.

This clone was counted between two and nine times. No antigen is known for it. Isolation of CD4+ naive, central memory, regulatory and stem cell-like memory cells was achieved by sorting via CD45RO/CCR7/CD25/CD127/CD95/CD27. The CDR3 loop spans 14 amino acids. V was clipped by 2 bases and J by 5 bases, with 13 bases between them. The V gene's germline CDR1 is SGHNT and CDR2 YYREEE (reference sequence). J is TRBJ2-5 and V is TRBV5-4; D gene unclear. The receptor comes from a man aged 25 to 45 with type 1 diabetes. The source material was central memory CD4+ T cells from blood. The CDR3 coding sequence is TGTGCCAGCAGCTTCAATGGCGGTCAGGAGACCCAGTACTTC. It is translated as CASSFNGGQETQYF.